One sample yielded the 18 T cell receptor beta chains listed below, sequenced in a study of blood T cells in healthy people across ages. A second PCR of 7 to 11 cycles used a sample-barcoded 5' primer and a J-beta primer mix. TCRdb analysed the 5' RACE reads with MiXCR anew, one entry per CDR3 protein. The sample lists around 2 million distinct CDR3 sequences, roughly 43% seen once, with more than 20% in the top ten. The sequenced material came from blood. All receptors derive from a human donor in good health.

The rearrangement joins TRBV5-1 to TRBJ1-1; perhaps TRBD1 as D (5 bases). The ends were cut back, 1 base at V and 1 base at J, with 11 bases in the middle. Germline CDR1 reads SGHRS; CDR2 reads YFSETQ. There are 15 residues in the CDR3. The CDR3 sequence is CASSLTTDQNTEAFF. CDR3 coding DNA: TGCGCCAGCAGCTTGACGACAGATCAGAACACTGAAGCTTTCTTT.

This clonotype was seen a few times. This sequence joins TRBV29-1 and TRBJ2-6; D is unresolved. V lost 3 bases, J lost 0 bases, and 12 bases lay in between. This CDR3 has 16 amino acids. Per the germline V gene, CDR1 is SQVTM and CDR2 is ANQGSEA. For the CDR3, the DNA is TGCAGCGTTGAGTCTCTTACCGGCTCTGGGGCCAACGTCCTGACTTTC. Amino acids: CSVESLTGSGANVLTF.

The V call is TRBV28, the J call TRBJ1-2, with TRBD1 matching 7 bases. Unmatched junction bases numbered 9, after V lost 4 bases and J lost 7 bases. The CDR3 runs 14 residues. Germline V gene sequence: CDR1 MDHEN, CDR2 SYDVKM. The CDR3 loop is CASSSSRQGGGYTF. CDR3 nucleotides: TGTGCCAGCAGTTCATCTCGACAGGGCGGTGGCTACACCTTC.

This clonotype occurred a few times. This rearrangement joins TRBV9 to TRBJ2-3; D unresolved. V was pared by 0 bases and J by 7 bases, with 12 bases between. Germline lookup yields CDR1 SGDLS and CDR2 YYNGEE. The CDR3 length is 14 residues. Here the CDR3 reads CASSVDVGENTQYF. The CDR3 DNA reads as TGTGCCAGCAGCGTAGATGTAGGAGAGAATACGCAGTATTTT.

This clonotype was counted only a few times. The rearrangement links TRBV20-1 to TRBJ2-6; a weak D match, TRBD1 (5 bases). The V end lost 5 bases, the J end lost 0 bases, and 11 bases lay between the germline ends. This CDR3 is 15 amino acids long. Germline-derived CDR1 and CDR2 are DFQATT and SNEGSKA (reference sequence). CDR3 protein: CSAPYQGSGANVLTF. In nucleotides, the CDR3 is TGCAGTGCTCCCTATCAGGGCTCTGGGGCCAACGTCCTGACTTTC.

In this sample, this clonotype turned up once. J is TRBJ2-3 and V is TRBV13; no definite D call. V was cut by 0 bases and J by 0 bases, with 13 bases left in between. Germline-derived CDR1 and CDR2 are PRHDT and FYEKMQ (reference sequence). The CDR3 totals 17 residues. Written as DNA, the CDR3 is TGTGCCAGCAGCTTAGGCTACTTGGAGACTAGCACAGATACGCAGTATTTT. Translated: CASSLGYLETSTDTQYF.

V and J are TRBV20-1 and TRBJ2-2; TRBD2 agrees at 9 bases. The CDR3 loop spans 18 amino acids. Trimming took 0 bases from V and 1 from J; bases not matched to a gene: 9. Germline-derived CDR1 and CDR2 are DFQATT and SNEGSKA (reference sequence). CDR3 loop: CSARDVSGGKLNTGELFF. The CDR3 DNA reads TGCAGTGCTAGAGACGTCAGCGGGGGGAAGTTGAACACCGGGGAGCTGTTTTTT.

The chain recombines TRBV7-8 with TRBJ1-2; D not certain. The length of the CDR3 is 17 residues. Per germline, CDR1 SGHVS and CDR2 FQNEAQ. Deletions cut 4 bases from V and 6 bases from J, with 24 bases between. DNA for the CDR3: TGTGCCAGCAGCTCCTTCGCCCGAGGACTAAACGCCGATGGCTACACCTTC. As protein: CASSSFARGLNADGYTF.

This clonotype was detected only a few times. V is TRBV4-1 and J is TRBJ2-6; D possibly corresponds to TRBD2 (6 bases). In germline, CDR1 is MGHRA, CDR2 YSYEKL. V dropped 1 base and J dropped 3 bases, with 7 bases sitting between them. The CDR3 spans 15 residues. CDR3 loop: CASSQGDFGANVLTF. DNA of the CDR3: TGCGCCAGCAGCCAAGGGGACTTTGGGGCCAACGTCCTGACTTTC.

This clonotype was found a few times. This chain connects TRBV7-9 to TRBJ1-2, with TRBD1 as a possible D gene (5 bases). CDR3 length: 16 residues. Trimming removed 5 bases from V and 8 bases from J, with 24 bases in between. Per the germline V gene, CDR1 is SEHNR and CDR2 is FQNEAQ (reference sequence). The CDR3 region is CASSQTLPRGMGGYTF. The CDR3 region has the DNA TGTGCCAGCAGCCAAACTCTACCTAGGGGTATGGGAGGCTACACCTTC.

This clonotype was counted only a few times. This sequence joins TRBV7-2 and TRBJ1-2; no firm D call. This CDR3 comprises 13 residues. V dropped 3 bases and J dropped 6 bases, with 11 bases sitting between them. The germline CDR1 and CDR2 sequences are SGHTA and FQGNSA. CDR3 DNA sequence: TGTGCCAGCAGCTTCCCAGGTCGTGATGGCTACACCTTC. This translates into CASSFPGRDGYTF.

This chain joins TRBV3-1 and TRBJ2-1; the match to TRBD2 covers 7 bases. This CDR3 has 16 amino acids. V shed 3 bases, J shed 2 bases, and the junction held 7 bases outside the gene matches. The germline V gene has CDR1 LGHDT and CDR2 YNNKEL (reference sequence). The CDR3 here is CASSQQPGTTYNEQFF. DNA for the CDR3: TGTGCCAGCAGCCAGCAACCCGGGACTACCTACAATGAGCAGTTCTTC.

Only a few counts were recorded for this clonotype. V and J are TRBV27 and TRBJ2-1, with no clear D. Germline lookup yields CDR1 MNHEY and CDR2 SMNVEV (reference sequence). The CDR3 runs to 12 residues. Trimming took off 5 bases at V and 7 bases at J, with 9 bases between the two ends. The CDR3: CASSGIENEQFF. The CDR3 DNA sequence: TGTGCCAGCAGTGGGATCGAGAATGAGCAGTTCTTC.

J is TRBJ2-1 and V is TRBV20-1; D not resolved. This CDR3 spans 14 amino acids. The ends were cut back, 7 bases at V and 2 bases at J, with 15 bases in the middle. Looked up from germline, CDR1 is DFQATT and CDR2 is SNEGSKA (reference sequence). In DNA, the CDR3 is TGCAGTGTCGCCAAATCCCTAGCCTACAATGAGCAGTTCTTC. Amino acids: CSVAKSLAYNEQFF.

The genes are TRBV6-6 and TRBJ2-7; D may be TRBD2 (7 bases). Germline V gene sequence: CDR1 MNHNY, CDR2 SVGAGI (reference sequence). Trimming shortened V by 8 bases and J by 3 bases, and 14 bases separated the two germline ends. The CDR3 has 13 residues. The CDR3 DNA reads TGTGCCAGCGGGGGCAGGGACTACTACGAGCAGTACTTC. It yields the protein CASGGRDYYEQYF.

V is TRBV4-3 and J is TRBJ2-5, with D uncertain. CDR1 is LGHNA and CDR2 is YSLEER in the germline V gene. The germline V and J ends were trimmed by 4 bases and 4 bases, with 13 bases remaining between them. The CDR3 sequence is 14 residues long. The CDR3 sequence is CASSPERDGETQYF. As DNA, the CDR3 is TGCGCCAGCAGCCCGGAAAGGGATGGAGAGACCCAGTACTTC.

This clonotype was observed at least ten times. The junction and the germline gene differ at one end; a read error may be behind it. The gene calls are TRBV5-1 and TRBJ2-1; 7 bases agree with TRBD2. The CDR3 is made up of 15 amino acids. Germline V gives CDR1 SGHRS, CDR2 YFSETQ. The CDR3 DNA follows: TGTGCTAGCAGCTTAGACGGGGGGACTTACAATGAGCAGTTCTTC. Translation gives CASSLDGGTYNEQFF.

DNA for the CDR3: TGCAGCGTTCCTCCGCGGACAGGGAATGGCTACACCTTC. Residues: CSVPPRTGNGYTF. The rearrangement links TRBV29-1 to TRBJ1-2, with TRBD1 matching 8 bases. CDR1 and CDR2 from the germline V gene are SQVTM and ANQGSEA. The CDR3 is made up of 13 amino acids. Germline trimming cut 5 bases from V and 6 bases from J; bases unmatched to any gene: 8.